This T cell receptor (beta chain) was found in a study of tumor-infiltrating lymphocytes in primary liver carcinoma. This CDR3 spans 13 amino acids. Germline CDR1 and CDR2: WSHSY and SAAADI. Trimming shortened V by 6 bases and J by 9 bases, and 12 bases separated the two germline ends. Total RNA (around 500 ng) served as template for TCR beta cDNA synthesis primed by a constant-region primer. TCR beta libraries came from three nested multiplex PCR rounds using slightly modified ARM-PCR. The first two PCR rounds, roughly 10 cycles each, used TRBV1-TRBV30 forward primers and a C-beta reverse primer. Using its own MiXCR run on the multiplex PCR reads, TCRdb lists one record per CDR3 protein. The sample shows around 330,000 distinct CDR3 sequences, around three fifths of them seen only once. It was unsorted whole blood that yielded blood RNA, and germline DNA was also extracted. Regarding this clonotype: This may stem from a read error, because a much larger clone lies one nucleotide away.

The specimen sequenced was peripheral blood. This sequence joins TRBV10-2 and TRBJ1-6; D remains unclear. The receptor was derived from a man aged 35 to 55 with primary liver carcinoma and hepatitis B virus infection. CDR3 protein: CASRSQTSSPLHF. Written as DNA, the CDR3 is TGCGCCAGCAGGAGTCAGACTAGTTCACCCCTCCACTTT.